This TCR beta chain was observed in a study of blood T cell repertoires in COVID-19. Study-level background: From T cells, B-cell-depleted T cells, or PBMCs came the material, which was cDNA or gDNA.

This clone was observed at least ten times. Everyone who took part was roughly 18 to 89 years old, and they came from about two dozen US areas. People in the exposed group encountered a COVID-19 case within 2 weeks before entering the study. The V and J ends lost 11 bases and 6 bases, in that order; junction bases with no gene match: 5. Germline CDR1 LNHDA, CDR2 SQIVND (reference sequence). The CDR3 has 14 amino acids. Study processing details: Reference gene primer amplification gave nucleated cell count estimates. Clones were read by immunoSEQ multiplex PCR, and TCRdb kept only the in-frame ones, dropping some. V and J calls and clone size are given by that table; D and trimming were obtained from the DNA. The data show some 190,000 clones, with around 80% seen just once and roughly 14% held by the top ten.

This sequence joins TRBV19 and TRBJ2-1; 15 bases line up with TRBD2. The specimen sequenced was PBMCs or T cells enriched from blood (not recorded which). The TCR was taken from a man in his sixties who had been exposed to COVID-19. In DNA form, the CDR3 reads TGTGCCTCTTCGGGACTAGCGGGAGGCAATGAGCAGTTCTTC. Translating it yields CASSGLAGGNEQFF.